The rows below give T cell receptor beta chains drawn from one sample of a study of T cells in localized non-small cell lung cancer. TCRdb's table, derived via immunoSEQ multiplex PCR, lists solely in-frame clones and lacks some. The table shows some 8,200 clones, with around 56% occurring only once. Sequencing was performed on lymph node tissue, taken before any cancer treatment. The origin of the receptors is a male donor aged 60 or older with stage I squamous cell lung carcinoma. Both conserved end residues are part of each CDR3. Fields, in order: V gene, clone size, J gene, D gene, CDR3 protein, CDR3 DNA. D genes are given only for firm matches. Rows may omit the clone size; those that give it use once, few, many or a size class.

>TRBV28|.|TRBJ1-1|.
CAIQGLRLAPETFF
TGTGCCATCCAGGGTCTTAGATTAGCTCCTGAAACTTTCTTT
>TRBV19|once|TRBJ2-3|.
CASSSVGGADTQYF
TGTGCCAGTAGTTCGGTGGGAGGCGCAGATACGCAGTATTTT
>TRBV18|few|TRBJ1-5|.
CAISTQGLGNQPQHF
TGTGCCATCTCAACTCAGGGCTTAGGCAATCAGCCCCAGCATTTT
>TRBV29-1|.|TRBJ2-5|.
CSVDPGSRETQYF
TGCAGCGTTGATCCAGGGAGTAGAGAGACCCAGTACTTC
>TRBV7-4|.|TRBJ2-3|TRBD2
CASSPGLAVDTQYF
TGTGCCAGCAGCCCGGGACTAGCGGTAGATACGCAGTATTTT
>TRBV29-1|.|TRBJ1-1|.
CSSTGGGSTEAFF
TGCAGCTCCACCGGGGGGGGCTCCACTGAAGCTTTCTTT
>TRBV5-1|.|TRBJ2-1|.
CASKATARGTRAYNEQFF
TGCGCCAGCAAGGCCACAGCAAGGGGAACCCGCGCCTACAATGAGCAGTTCTTC
>TRBV9|.|TRBJ2-7|TRBD1
CASISSTGAYEQYF
TGTGCCAGCATTAGTTCGACAGGGGCCTACGAGCAGTACTTC
>TRBV10-3|.|TRBJ2-5|.
CAISESIPGSRETQYF
TGTGCCATCAGTGAGTCGATTCCGGGGTCGCGTGAGACCCAGTACTTC
>TRBV29-1|.|TRBJ2-1|TRBD2
CSGGTSGSVGEQFF
TGCAGCGGGGGGACTAGCGGGAGTGTCGGTGAGCAGTTCTTC
>TRBV28|.|TRBJ1-4|TRBD1
CASSYRGLENEKLFF
TGTGCCAGCAGTTACAGGGGGCTGGAGAATGAAAAACTGTTTTTT
>TRBV5-1|.|TRBJ2-1|.
CASSYGGGYNEQFF
TGCGCCAGCAGCTACGGAGGGGGATACAATGAGCAGTTCTTC
>TRBV29-1|.|TRBJ1-2|.
CSVLPPGAYGYTF
TGCAGCGTTTTACCTCCCGGAGCCTATGGCTACACCTTC